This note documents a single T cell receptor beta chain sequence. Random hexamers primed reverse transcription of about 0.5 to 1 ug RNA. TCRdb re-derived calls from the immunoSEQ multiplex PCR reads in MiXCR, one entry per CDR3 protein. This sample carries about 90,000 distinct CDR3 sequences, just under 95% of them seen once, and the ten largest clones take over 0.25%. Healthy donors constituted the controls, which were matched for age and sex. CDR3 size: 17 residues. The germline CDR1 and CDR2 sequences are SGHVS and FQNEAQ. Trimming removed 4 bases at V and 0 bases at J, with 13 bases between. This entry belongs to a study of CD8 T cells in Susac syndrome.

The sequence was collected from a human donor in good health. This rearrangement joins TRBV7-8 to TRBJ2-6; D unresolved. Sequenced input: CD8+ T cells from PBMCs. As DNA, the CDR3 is TGTGCCAGCAGCTCGGCAGTTCCAAGCTCTGGGGCCAACGTCCTGACTTTC. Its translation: CASSSAVPSSGANVLTF.